The 32 T cell receptor beta chains reported below all come from one sample, sequenced in a study of PD-L1 blockade in urothelial cancer. Produced via immunoSEQ multiplex PCR; TCRdb's table is partial and in-frame only. Among tens of thousands of clones listed, roughly 84% were seen once. Time point of the sample: pretreatment peripheral blood. Sequences were derived from PBMCs, sampled around atezolizumab (anti-PD-L1) treatment. All receptors come from a woman in her seventies with urothelial cancer.

The CDR3: CASSQEAAGGGAFEQFF. CDR3 nucleotides: TGTGCCAGCAGCCAAGAAGCCGCGGGCGGGGGGGCCTTTGAGCAGTTCTTC. The chain links TRBV4-2 to TRBJ2-1, with TRBD2 matching over 9 bases. Germline values: CDR1 LGHNA, CDR2 YNFKEQ. V dropped 0 bases and J dropped 9; count of bases not matched to a gene: 12. CDR3 length: 17 amino acids.

The chain couples TRBV18 to TRBJ2-7; weak D call: TRBD1 (6 bases). From germline, CDR1 is KGHSH and CDR2 LQKENI. The ends were cut back, 2 bases at V and 3 bases at J, with 11 bases in the middle. CDR3 length equals 14 residues. CDR3 loop: CASSPGRGDYEQYF. Written as DNA, the CDR3 is TGTGCCAGCTCACCAGGCAGGGGAGACTACGAGCAGTACTTC.

This clone came up once. V is TRBV4-2 and J is TRBJ2-3; 12 nucleotides match TRBD1. In germline, CDR1 is LGHNA, CDR2 YNFKEQ. The ends lost 3 bases at V and 4 bases at J; junction bases unmatched: 2. The CDR3 is 15 residues long. CDR3 sequence (DNA): TGTGCCAGCAGCCAGGGACAGGGGGCAGCAGATACGCAGTATTTT. Encoded protein: CASSQGQGAADTQYF.

The chain recombines TRBV30 with TRBJ2-5; 8 nucleotides match TRBD1. V trimming: 4 bases; J trimming: 1 base; junction bases outside the gene matches: 2. Germline CDR1 reads GTSNPN; CDR2 reads SVGIG (reference sequence). The CDR3 is 13 amino acids. The CDR3 region is CAWTGTGQETQYF. The DNA for the CDR3 is TGTGCCTGGACCGGGACAGGCCAAGAGACCCAGTACTTC.

V and J are TRBV18 and TRBJ2-2; TRBD2 matches 10 bases. The V gene end was trimmed by 1 base and the J gene end by 0 bases; junction bases not matched to a gene: 8. Germline assignment: CDR1 KGHSH and CDR2 LQKENI. There are 19 residues in the CDR3. CDR3 DNA: TGTGCCAGCTCACCACAGTCCGGACTAGCGGTCGCGAACACCGGGGAGCTGTTTTTT. Translation: CASSPQSGLAVANTGELFF.

The rearrangement joins TRBV7-6 to TRBJ2-2, with D unclear. Per germline, CDR1 SGHVS and CDR2 FNYEAQ. Trimming left V 2 bases short and J 4 bases short, with 8 bases between. The length of the CDR3 is 14 residues. CDR3 sequence: CASSLFGVTGELFF. Written as DNA, the CDR3 is TGTGCCAGCAGCTTATTTGGAGTCACCGGGGAGCTGTTTTTT.

V usage is TRBV2 and J usage is TRBJ2-7, with 13 positions matching TRBD2. With V trimmed by 7 bases and J by 1 base, 7 bases remained unmatched. The CDR3 loop spans 16 amino acids. Germline V lookup: CDR1 SNHLY, CDR2 FYNNEI. The CDR3 spells CASTRTSGSISYEQYF. The CDR3 nucleotides read TGTGCCAGCACCCGGACTAGCGGGAGTATATCCTACGAGCAGTACTTC.

The chain carries TRBV7-6 and TRBJ2-1, with D maybe TRBD2 (6 bases). Germline V gene sequence: CDR1 SGHVS, CDR2 FNYEAQ. Trimming removed 3 bases at V and 6 bases at J, with 9 bases between. The CDR3 has 13 amino acids. The CDR3 bases are TGTGCCAGCAGCTTTGGGGGGTCCAATGAGCAGTTCTTC. Its translation: CASSFGGSNEQFF.

The genes are TRBV9 and TRBJ1-4; 8 bases align to TRBD1. The germline V gene has CDR1 SGDLS and CDR2 YYNGEE. The CDR3 loop spans 17 amino acids. The V and J ends lost 3 bases and 6 bases, in that order; junction bases with no gene match: 13. The CDR3 region is CASSAQADRAFDEKLFF. DNA for the CDR3: TGTGCCAGCAGCGCCCAGGCGGACAGGGCGTTCGATGAAAAACTGTTTTTT.

This chain uses TRBV14 with TRBJ2-3; TRBD1 aligns across 8 bases. V lost 2 bases and J lost 5; bases outside the gene matches: 6. The germline V gene encodes CDR1 SGHDN and CDR2 FVKESK. The CDR3 loop spans 15 amino acids. In DNA, the CDR3 is TGTGCCAGCAGCCAAAGGGACAGGATAATAGATACGCAGTATTTT. This gives the protein CASSQRDRIIDTQYF.

In this sample, this clone turned up a few times. J is TRBJ1-6 and V is TRBV21-1. TRBV21-1 is an annotated pseudogene. The CDR3 has 13 residues. The CDR3 sequence is CASSKVPDSPLHF. CDR3 DNA sequence: TGTGCCAGCAGCAAAGTCCCGGATTCACCCCTCCACTTT.

This clone was seen more than once but under ten times. The chain joins TRBV2 to TRBJ1-2; 10 bases are shared with TRBD1. Germline loops: CDR1 SNHLY, CDR2 FYNNEI. The junction had 7 bases not matched to a gene; V was cut back by 2 bases and J by 7 bases. The CDR3 spans 15 residues. The CDR3 sequence: CASSEIRQGAAGYTF. As DNA, the CDR3 is TGTGCCAGCAGTGAAATCCGACAGGGGGCTGCTGGCTACACCTTC.

The chain combines TRBV9 with TRBJ1-5, with a tentative D call TRBD1 (5 bases). The V end was cut by 0 bases, the J end by 0 bases, with 10 bases between. This CDR3 is 16 amino acids long. Germline-derived CDR1 and CDR2 are SGDLS and YYNGEE. This CDR3 reads CASSVVRADSNQPQHF. The CDR3 DNA is TGTGCCAGCAGCGTAGTCAGGGCGGATAGCAATCAGCCCCAGCATTTT.

This chain links TRBV5-5 with TRBJ1-2; 7 nucleotides align to TRBD1. This CDR3 is built from 14 residues. Germline V gene lookup returns CDR1 SGHKS and CDR2 YYEKEE (reference sequence). The V and J ends lost 0 bases and 4 bases, in that order; junction bases with no gene match: 3. CDR3 in DNA: TGTGCCAGCAGCTTGGGACAGGGCCTCTATGGCTACACCTTC. It codes for CASSLGQGLYGYTF.

V usage is TRBV2 and J usage is TRBJ1-5, with D uncertain. Trimming removed 6 bases at V and 5 bases at J, with 14 bases between. CDR1 and CDR2 from the germline V gene are SNHLY and FYNNEI. The CDR3 extends over 14 amino acids. The CDR3 coding sequence is TGTGCCAGCAGCCGAGTTAGCACGGATCAGCCCCAGCATTTT. Translating it yields CASSRVSTDQPQHF.

The V call is TRBV29-1, the J call TRBJ1-5; D perhaps matches TRBD1 (5 bases). The CDR3 has 13 amino acids. Per germline, CDR1 SQVTM and CDR2 ANQGSEA. Trimming took off 5 bases at V and 5 bases at J, with 13 bases between the two ends. CDR3 residues: CSVSQGPDQPQHF. The CDR3 coding sequence is TGCAGCGTTTCCCAGGGTCCTGATCAGCCCCAGCATTTT.

In its sample, this clone was seen a few times. The chain employs TRBV18 and TRBJ2-1; no clear D. V dropped 0 bases and J dropped 0 bases, with 9 bases sitting between them. The CDR3 totals 16 residues. In germline, CDR1 is KGHSH, CDR2 LQKENI. The CDR3 coding sequence is TGTGCCAGCTCACCACCGGTCAGGCCCTCCTACAATGAGCAGTTCTTC. Residues: CASSPPVRPSYNEQFF.

In its sample, this clone was seen once. V and J are TRBV18 and TRBJ2-5, with D tentatively TRBD1 (5 bases). Germline V gives CDR1 KGHSH, CDR2 LQKENI. The length of the CDR3 is 17 residues. V was clipped by 2 bases and J by 2 bases, with 18 bases between them. Here the CDR3 DNA reads TGTGCCAGCTCACCAAAAAATTATGACAGACAACAAGAGACCCAGTACTTC. Protein product: CASSPKNYDRQQETQYF.

This clone has more than one count but fewer than ten. This chain links TRBV28 with TRBJ2-1; perhaps TRBD2 as D (5 bases). V lost 5 bases and J lost 0, with 17 bases in between. The CDR3 runs to 17 residues. The germline gives CDR1 MDHEN, CDR2 SYDVKM. In nucleotides, the CDR3 is TGTGCCAGCAGTCGGGAAATAATTGGGATCTCCTACAATGAGCAGTTCTTC. Protein product: CASSREIIGISYNEQFF.

This clone was observed a few times. The rearrangement joins TRBV9 to TRBJ1-2; 7 bases are shared with TRBD1. Germline V lookup: CDR1 SGDLS, CDR2 YYNGEE. This CDR3 region has 15 residues. With 1 base clipped from V and 6 bases from J, the junction kept 9 bases outside the gene matches. The CDR3 nucleotides read TGTGCCAGCAGCGTATCACAGGGGCTCTCCGATGGCTACACCTTC. Protein: CASSVSQGLSDGYTF.

The chain combines TRBV5-1 with TRBJ2-1; D possibly corresponds to TRBD2 (5 bases). The V end was cut by 4 bases, the J end by 0 bases, with 17 bases between. CDR3 length: 17 amino acids. Looked up from germline, CDR1 is SGHRS and CDR2 is YFSETQ. The CDR3 bases are TGCGCCAGCAGCCTGGGAATCGGGGATTTCTCCTACAATGAGCAGTTCTTC. Translation: CASSLGIGDFSYNEQFF.

The V gene is TRBV6-5, the J gene TRBJ2-5; no reliable D call. The CDR3 covers 13 residues. The germline V gene has CDR1 MNHEY and CDR2 SVGAGI. Trimming took 6 bases from V and 1 from J, leaving 9 bases between them. DNA of the CDR3: TGTGCCAGCAGAATTTCAGGCCAAGAGACCCAGTACTTC. Encoded protein: CASRISGQETQYF.

The gene calls are TRBV28 and TRBJ1-5; no clear D. The CDR3 sequence is 15 residues long. V gave up 3 bases and J gave up 2 bases, with 11 bases separating them. Germline CDR1 MDHEN, CDR2 SYDVKM. The CDR3 is CASSFGVLGNQPQHF. CDR3 nucleotide sequence: TGTGCCAGCAGTTTTGGTGTACTTGGCAATCAGCCCCAGCATTTT.

This chain joins TRBV27 and TRBJ1-5; D remains unclear. The CDR3 covers 12 residues. Germline V gene sequence: CDR1 MNHEY, CDR2 SMNVEV (reference sequence). Trimming stripped 3 bases from V and 5 bases from J, with 5 bases between. The CDR3 is CASSFSDQPQHF. The CDR3 DNA is TGTGCCAGCAGTTTTTCGGATCAGCCCCAGCATTTT.

The V gene is TRBV28, the J gene TRBJ2-1; 7 bases align to TRBD2. The CDR3 is 15 amino acids. The germline V gene encodes CDR1 MDHEN and CDR2 SYDVKM. The V segment lost 5 bases and the J segment 5 bases; nucleotides outside the gene matches: 9. CDR3: CASSQVGGVNNEQFF. DNA for the CDR3: TGTGCCAGCAGTCAAGTGGGAGGGGTGAACAATGAGCAGTTCTTC.

The gene calls are TRBV19 and TRBJ2-1, with TRBD1 as a possible D gene (6 bases). The germline V gene has CDR1 LNHDA and CDR2 SQIVND (reference sequence). The germline V and J ends were trimmed by 2 bases and 9 bases, with 17 bases remaining between them. There are 15 residues in the CDR3. As DNA, the CDR3 is TGTGCCAGTAGTATACAGGGGAGACGGGATATTGAGCAGTTCTTC. It yields the protein CASSIQGRRDIEQFF.

This chain connects TRBV6-1 to TRBJ2-2; 9 bases match TRBD1. Germline V lookup: CDR1 MNHNS, CDR2 SASEGT. V was pared by 3 bases and J by 5 bases, with 4 bases of the junction left unmatched. The CDR3 is 15 residues long. In nucleotides, the CDR3 is TGTGCCAGCAGTGATAGGGACAGGGCGACCGGGGAGCTGTTTTTT. Amino acid sequence: CASSDRDRATGELFF.

This chain connects TRBV18 to TRBJ1-1; 8 bases align to TRBD1. The junction had 6 bases not matched to a gene; V was cut back by 2 bases and J by 7 bases. The CDR3 loop spans 14 amino acids. CDR1 KGHSH and CDR2 LQKENI come from the germline V gene. The CDR3 spells CASSPGQGVGEAFF. The CDR3 bases are TGTGCCAGCTCACCAGGACAGGGAGTTGGTGAAGCTTTCTTT.

This clone was seen only once. This rearrangement joins TRBV4-1 to TRBJ1-5; the D gene is possibly TRBD1 (5 bases). Germline CDR1 reads MGHRA; CDR2 reads YSYEKL. This CDR3 spans 14 amino acids. Trimming cost V 4 bases and J 5 bases, with 12 bases left between them. The CDR3 DNA reads TGCGCCAGCAGCCTACAGGAGTCGGATCAGCCCCAGCATTTT. It translates to CASSLQESDQPQHF.

This clone was detected only a few times. The V call is TRBV18, the J call TRBJ1-2; tentatively, D is TRBD1 (5 bases). Trimming took 0 bases from V and 9 from J, leaving 17 bases between them. Germline CDR1 and CDR2: KGHSH and LQKENI. The CDR3 contains 15 residues. CDR3 in amino acids: CASSPPRGRAVSYTF. DNA for the CDR3: TGTGCCAGCTCACCACCGCGAGGCAGGGCTGTTAGCTACACCTTC.

The rearrangement uses TRBV28 and TRBJ1-1; a possible D gene is TRBD1 (5 bases). The CDR3 totals 16 residues. V lost 2 bases and J 4 bases, leaving 17 bases between the germline ends. Germline V gene data show CDR1 as MDHEN and CDR2 as SYDVKM. The DNA of the CDR3 is TGTGCCAGCAGTTTACGGGGGTACGTTGAGAGCACTGAAGCTTTCTTT. This sequence encodes CASSLRGYVESTEAFF.

The CDR3: CASSASGTSVDTQYF. CDR3 nucleotide sequence: TGCGCCAGCAGCGCCTCCGGGACTAGCGTAGATACGCAGTATTTT. J is TRBJ2-3 and V is TRBV5-1; 10 nucleotides agree with TRBD2. The V gene end was trimmed by 4 bases and the J gene end by 5 bases; junction bases not matched to a gene: 7. CDR3 size: 15 residues. Germline loops: CDR1 SGHRS, CDR2 YFSETQ.